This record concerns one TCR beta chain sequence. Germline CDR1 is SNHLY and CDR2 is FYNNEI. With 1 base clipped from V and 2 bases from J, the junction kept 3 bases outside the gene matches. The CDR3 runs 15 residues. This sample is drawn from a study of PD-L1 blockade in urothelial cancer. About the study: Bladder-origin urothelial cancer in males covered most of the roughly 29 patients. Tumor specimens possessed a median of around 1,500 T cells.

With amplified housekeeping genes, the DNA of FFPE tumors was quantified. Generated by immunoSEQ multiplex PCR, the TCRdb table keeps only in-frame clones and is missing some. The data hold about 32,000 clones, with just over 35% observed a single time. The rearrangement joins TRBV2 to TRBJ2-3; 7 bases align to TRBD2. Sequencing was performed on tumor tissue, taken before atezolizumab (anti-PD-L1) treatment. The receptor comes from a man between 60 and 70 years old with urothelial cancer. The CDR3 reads CASSEVGGNTDTQYF. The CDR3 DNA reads TGTGCCAGCAGTGAAGTGGGGGGGAACACAGATACGCAGTATTTT.